This entry lists 29 T cell receptor beta chains sequenced from one sample in a study of T cells in Graves' hyperthyroidism and ophthalmopathy. TCR beta CDR3 sequences were amplified from RNA transcripts. An initial round of RT-PCR targeting the TCR CDR3 relied on the HTBI primer set. TCRdb called the multiplex PCR reads again in MiXCR, with one record for every CDR3 protein. The table has about 98,000 distinct CDR3 sequences, around 42% seen once. Sequenced sample: peripheral blood or thyroid tissue (not recorded which). These receptors all come from a woman aged 25 to 45 with Graves' hyperthyroidism.

In this sample, this clonotype turned up many times. The CDR3 reads CASDRGYQETQYF. The DNA for the CDR3 is TGTGCCAGCGACAGGGGGTACCAAGAGACCCAGTACTTC. This sequence joins TRBV6-5 and TRBJ2-5, with TRBD1 matching 9 bases. The CDR3 runs to 13 residues. The germline CDR1 and CDR2 sequences are MNHEY and SVGAGI. Germline trimming cut 8 bases from V and 0 bases from J; bases unmatched to any gene: 1.

The CDR3: CASSLDSVGVTNEKLFF. In DNA, the CDR3 is TGTGCCAGCAGCTTAGATTCCGTCGGGGTAACTAATGAAAAACTGTTTTTT. This chain joins TRBV5-4 and TRBJ1-4; D gene unclear. The CDR3 is 17 amino acids. Germline assignment: CDR1 SGHNT and CDR2 YYREEE (reference sequence). V gave up 2 bases and J gave up 1 base, with 15 bases separating them.

The chain uses TRBV20-1 and TRBJ2-1; TRBD1 is a possible D gene (6 bases). In germline, CDR1 is DFQATT, CDR2 SNEGSKA (reference sequence). The germline V and J ends were trimmed by 2 bases and 8 bases, with 13 bases remaining between them. This CDR3 is built from 13 residues. CDR3 nucleotide sequence: TGCAGTGCTAGAAGACAGGTCTTGGATGAGCAGTTCTTC. Translated, it gives CSARRQVLDEQFF.

The sample holds many counts of this clonotype. V and J are TRBV12-3 or TRBV12-4 and TRBJ1-1; D remains unclear. The V end lost 10 bases, the J end lost 3 bases, and 18 bases lay between the germline ends. The CDR3 extends over 14 amino acids. The CDR3 spells CATKTWRVDTEAFF. The DNA for the CDR3 is TGTGCCACCAAAACCTGGAGGGTTGACACTGAAGCTTTCTTT.

This clonotype was seen many times. The rearrangement uses TRBV3-1 and TRBJ1-1; D uncertain. Germline V lookup: CDR1 LGHDT, CDR2 YNNKEL (reference sequence). V lost 0 bases and J lost 1, with 15 bases in between. The CDR3 loop spans 17 amino acids. The chain's CDR3 is CASSQDYTAARNTEAFF. The CDR3 DNA reads TGTGCCAGCAGCCAAGATTACACAGCAGCCCGGAACACTGAAGCTTTCTTT.

In this sample, this clonotype turned up many times. In DNA, the CDR3 is TGTGCCAGTAGTATCGGCGGCCCCTATGGCTACACCTTC. It encodes CASSIGGPYGYTF. The chain links TRBV19 to TRBJ1-2; no reliable D call. CDR1 is LNHDA, CDR2 SQIVND, per germline (reference sequence). The CDR3 has 13 residues. Trimming took off 3 bases at V and 4 bases at J, with 9 bases between the two ends.

The chain uses TRBV10-3 and TRBJ2-7; D might be TRBD2 (6 bases). This CDR3 region has 13 residues. Between the trimmed V and J ends, which lost 2 bases and 7 bases, there was a span of 12 bases. Looked up from germline, CDR1 is ENHRY and CDR2 is SYGVKD. The CDR3 DNA reads TGTGCCATCAGTGAGCCCGGGGGTAGGGAGCAGTACTTC. Translated: CAISEPGGREQYF.

This clonotype was seen once. The chain uses TRBV2 and TRBJ1-2, with TRBD1 matching 7 bases. From germline, CDR1 is SNHLY and CDR2 FYNNEI. V shed 3 bases, J shed 8 bases, and the junction held 6 bases outside the gene matches. CDR3 length equals 13 residues. The CDR3 loop is CASSDPRGNGYTF. CDR3 DNA: TGTGCCAGCAGTGACCCCAGGGGGAACGGCTACACCTTC. Using reference TRBV2 and TRBJ1-2 for the parts outside the CDR3, the full variable domain is EPEVTQTPSHQVTQMGQEVILRCVPISNHLYFYWYRQILGQKVEFLVSFYNNEISEKSEIFDDQFSVERPDGSNFTLKIRSTKLEDSAMYFCASSDPRGNGYTFGSGTRLTVV.

This clonotype occurred many times. This rearrangement joins TRBV7-8 to TRBJ1-2; 8 nucleotides match TRBD1. The trim removed 5 bases at V and 12 bases at J, leaving 11 bases unmatched. There are 13 residues in the CDR3. Germline CDR1 is SGHVS and CDR2 is FQNEAQ. CDR3 region: CASSQGARASHTF. CDR3 DNA sequence: TGTGCCAGCAGCCAGGGGGCGAGGGCGAGCCACACCTTC.

This clonotype was detected many times. This chain links TRBV20-1 with TRBJ1-1; D gene unclear. CDR1 DFQATT and CDR2 SNEGSKA come from the germline V gene (reference sequence). This CDR3 is built from 18 residues. V was cut by 1 base and J by 3 bases, with 24 bases left in between. CDR3 DNA: TGCAGTGCTAGAGTACCGTACAGATCAAGATCTTGGGACACTGAAGCTTTCTTT. Its translation: CSARVPYRSRSWDTEAFF.

This clonotype was seen more than once but under ten times. J is TRBJ2-3 and V is TRBV7-3; 10 nucleotides agree with TRBD2. The germline CDR1 and CDR2 sequences are SGHTA and FQGTGA. V lost 1 base to trimming and J lost 3 bases; unmatched junction nucleotides: 7. The CDR3 is made up of 17 amino acids. The CDR3 region is CASSLRPSGRETDTQYF. For the CDR3, the DNA is TGTGCCAGCAGCTTAAGGCCTAGCGGGAGAGAAACAGATACGCAGTATTTT. The whole variable domain, remainder taken from reference TRBV7-3 and TRBJ2-3, is GAGVSQTPSNKVTEKGKYVELRCDPISGHTALYWYRQSLGQGPEFLIYFQGTGAADDSGLPNDRFFAVRPEGSVSTLKIQRTERGDSAVYLCASSLRPSGRETDTQYFGPGTRLTVL.

This clonotype was seen just once. Here the CDR3 omits its conserved ending phenylalanine or tryptophan, so a read error is the likely source. The chain couples TRBV7-3 to TRBJ2-5; no clear D gene. The germline V gene encodes CDR1 SGHTA and CDR2 FQGTGA. CDR3 size: 13 residues. Trimming pared 7 bases from V and 3 bases from J, leaving 12 bases between. As DNA, the CDR3 is TGTGCCAGCAACCCCTCGCCGGAAGAGACCCAGTACCTC. It specifies CASNPSPEETQYL.

The rearrangement uses TRBV7-3 and TRBJ2-2; the D call may be TRBD1 or TRBD2 (7 bases each). V was pared by 9 bases and J by 4 bases, with 30 bases between. This CDR3 is built from 19 residues. Per the germline V gene, CDR1 is SGHTA and CDR2 is FQGTGA. In DNA, the CDR3 is TGTGCCAGTAGCGTCGACAGGGTGCGGCGGGAGAAAACCACCGGGGAGCTGTTTTTT. Translation: CASSVDRVRREKTTGELFF.

This sequence joins TRBV15 and TRBJ2-5, with a tentative D call TRBD1 (6 bases). The CDR3 loop spans 14 amino acids. Trimming stripped 5 bases from V and 1 base from J, with 11 bases between. Germline CDR1 LNHNV, CDR2 YYDKDF (reference sequence). Written as DNA, the CDR3 is TGTGCCACCAGCCCACAGGGCCTCCAAGAGACCCAGTACTTC. Protein product: CATSPQGLQETQYF. Variable domain in full (rest from reference TRBV15 and TRBJ2-5): DAMVIQNPRYQVTQFGKPVTLSCSQTLNHNVMYWYQQKSSQAPKLLFHYYDKDFNNEADTPDNFQSRRPNTSFCFLDIRSPGLGDTAMYLCATSPQGLQETQYFGPGTRLLVL.

This clonotype was observed many times. The rearrangement uses TRBV10-3 and TRBJ1-2; D gene uncertain. The length of the CDR3 is 13 residues. Deletions cut 8 bases from V and 6 bases from J, with 16 bases between. CDR1 and CDR2 (germline): ENHRY, SYGVKD. CDR3 bases: TGTGCCATCTACACAGAGGCGAGTAATGGCTACACCTTC. Its protein is CAIYTEASNGYTF.

Only a few counts were recorded for this clonotype. This chain connects TRBV6-5 to TRBJ2-3, with TRBD2 matching over 8 bases. The CDR3 length is 16 residues. V gave up 2 bases and J gave up 0 bases; unmatched junction bases: 4. Per the germline V gene, CDR1 is MNHEY and CDR2 is SVGAGI. In DNA, the CDR3 is TGTGCCAGCAGTTACCACCCTAGCGGGAGCACAGATACGCAGTATTTT. Translation gives CASSYHPSGSTDTQYF.

There are many counts of this clonotype. This chain connects TRBV5-8 to TRBJ2-7; 10 bases align to TRBD2. The CDR3 runs 15 residues. The V and J ends lost 4 bases and 4 bases, in that order; junction bases with no gene match: 8. Germline CDR1 and CDR2: SGHTS and YDEGEE. This CDR3 reads CASSPSSGSGYEQYF. Here the CDR3 DNA reads TGTGCCAGCAGCCCATCTAGCGGGAGTGGGTACGAGCAGTACTTC.

In its sample, this clonotype was seen many times. This sequence joins TRBV7-9 and TRBJ2-2; 7 bases are shared with TRBD2. V lost 6 bases and J lost 4; bases outside the gene matches: 14. The CDR3 length is 17 residues. The V gene's germline CDR1 is SEHNR and CDR2 FQNEAQ (reference sequence). CDR3 sequence reads: CASRSVIGGSATGELFF. The CDR3 region has the DNA TGTGCCAGCAGGTCGGTCATAGGCGGGAGCGCCACCGGGGAGCTGTTTTTT.

The V gene is TRBV7-3, the J gene TRBJ2-7; D remains unclear. Germline CDR1 SGHTA, CDR2 FQGTGA. The CDR3 length is 15 residues. The ends were cut back, 5 bases at V and 5 bases at J, with 19 bases in the middle. CDR3 sequence reads: CASSQEGLFDHEQYF. DNA of the CDR3: TGTGCCAGCAGCCAAGAAGGCCTATTCGACCACGAGCAGTACTTC.

This clonotype showed up just once. This chain joins TRBV5-1 and TRBJ2-5; D tentatively fits TRBD1 or TRBD2 (5 bases each). Per germline, CDR1 SGHRS and CDR2 YFSETQ. This CDR3 region has 15 residues. V lost 4 bases and J 2 bases, leaving 15 bases between the germline ends. The CDR3 loop reads CASSIWDGRQETQYF. Written as DNA, the CDR3 is TGCGCCAGCAGCATCTGGGACGGTAGACAAGAGACCCAGTACTTC.

About this clonotype itself: The limits of the CDR3 on the DNA are not certain, so only TCRdb's listed CDR3 is given. This chain connects TRBV7-9 to TRBJ1-6. Inclusive of both ends, the CDR3 amounts to 21 amino acids. In germline, CDR1 is SEHNR, CDR2 FQNEAQ (reference sequence). The CDR3 region is CASSLDGSREQYFGPGGHLHF.

This clonotype was detected many times. V usage is TRBV5-1 and J usage is TRBJ2-7; D gene ambiguous. Germline CDR1 SGHRS, CDR2 YFSETQ. With 5 bases removed from V and 1 base from J, the gap between germline ends came to 16 bases. This CDR3 has 15 amino acids. The CDR3 protein is CASRQTPDMSYEQYF. The CDR3, as DNA: TGCGCCAGCAGACAGACTCCTGACATGTCCTACGAGCAGTACTTC.

This clonotype was found many times. The V call is TRBV24-1, the J call TRBJ2-5, with 7 bases identical to TRBD1. CDR3 length: 15 residues. V lost 2 bases, J lost 0 bases, and 2 bases stayed unmatched. Germline-derived CDR1 and CDR2 are KGHDR and SFDVKD. CDR3 region: CATSDYRGYQETQYF. The CDR3 DNA is TGTGCCACCAGTGATTACAGGGGATACCAAGAGACCCAGTACTTC.

This clonotype came up many times. The chain employs TRBV6-1 and TRBJ2-2, with 8 bases lining up with TRBD1. V was pared by 5 bases and J by 2 bases, with 4 bases of the junction left unmatched. This CDR3 has 15 residues. Germline V gives CDR1 MNHNS, CDR2 SASEGT. CDR3 sequence: CASSQDRGNTGELFF. The CDR3 DNA sequence: TGTGCCAGCAGTCAAGACAGGGGTAACACCGGGGAGCTGTTTTTT.

The chain recombines TRBV10-3 with TRBJ2-3; D unresolved. V was pared by 2 bases and J by 1 base, with 1 base between. CDR1 is ENHRY and CDR2 is SYGVKD in the germline V gene. The CDR3 is 12 amino acids. The CDR3 sequence: CAISEGTDTQYF. As DNA, the CDR3 is TGTGCCATCAGTGAGGGCACAGATACGCAGTATTTT.

This clonotype was seen many times. The rearrangement joins TRBV6-6 to TRBJ1-5; D is possibly TRBD1 (5 bases). V was shortened by 5 bases and J by 3 bases, with 14 bases between the two germline ends. CDR1 and CDR2 from the germline V gene are MNHNY and SVGAGI (reference sequence). This CDR3 is 15 amino acids long. The CDR3 region is CASSEAWGTNQPQHF. The CDR3 DNA reads TGTGCCAGCAGTGAAGCATGGGGGACCAATCAGCCCCAGCATTTT.

The chain recombines TRBV30 with TRBJ1-4, with a tentative D call TRBD1 (6 bases). This CDR3 region has 14 residues. Deletions cut 3 bases from V and 10 bases from J, with 18 bases between. CDR1 and CDR2 from the germline V gene are GTSNPN and SVGIG (reference sequence). CDR3 DNA sequence: TGTGCCTGGAGCCGGGACACCGTGGTTGCAAAACTGTTTTTT. Translation gives CAWSRDTVVAKLFF.

This clonotype was counted many times. The J gene is TRBJ1-2, the V gene TRBV6-6; D gene unclear. V gave up 1 base and J gave up 0 bases, with 9 bases separating them. The CDR3 loop spans 15 amino acids. The germline CDR1 and CDR2 sequences are MNHNY and SVGAGI (reference sequence). Here the CDR3 reads CASSYWVTANYGYTF. CDR3 DNA sequence: TGTGCCAGCAGTTACTGGGTCACGGCTAACTATGGCTACACCTTC.

A few counts support this clonotype. V usage is TRBV5-1 and J usage is TRBJ2-2; D remains unclear. CDR3 length equals 16 residues. V dropped 4 bases and J dropped 4 bases, with 17 bases sitting between them. CDR1 is SGHRS and CDR2 is YFSETQ in the germline V gene. The CDR3 is CASSQEPGLATGELFF. The CDR3 DNA reads as TGCGCCAGCAGCCAAGAGCCGGGTTTAGCCACCGGGGAGCTGTTTTTT. Using reference TRBV5-1 and TRBJ2-2 for the parts outside the CDR3, the full variable domain is KAGVTQTPRYLIKTRGQQVTLSCSPISGHRSVSWYQQTPGQGLQFLFEYFSETQRNKGNFPGRFSGRQFSNSRSEMNVSTLELGDSALYLCASSQEPGLATGELFFGEGSRLTVL.